This TCR beta chain was recorded in a study of shared T cell receptors in the human thymus. Repertoires were generated with immunoSEQ multiplex PCR, while TCRdb's copy carries only in-frame clones and drops some. The sample holds about 660,000 clones; around nine tenths are singletons and the top ten take around 0.0099%. Trimming removed 0 bases from V and 6 bases from J; junction bases left unmatched: 3. This CDR3 has 16 residues. The germline CDR1 and CDR2 sequences are MNHNS and SASEGT. In addition, the sample was reused for a study of human thymus T cells.

The sample taken for sequencing was thymocytes. The TCR was taken from a boy under two years old with a congenital heart defect. V is TRBV6-1 and J is TRBJ2-1, with TRBD2 identical over 12 bases. This CDR3 reads CASSEARTSGVNEQFF. Written as DNA, the CDR3 is TGTGCCAGCAGTGAAGCAAGGACTAGCGGGGTCAATGAGCAGTTCTTC.